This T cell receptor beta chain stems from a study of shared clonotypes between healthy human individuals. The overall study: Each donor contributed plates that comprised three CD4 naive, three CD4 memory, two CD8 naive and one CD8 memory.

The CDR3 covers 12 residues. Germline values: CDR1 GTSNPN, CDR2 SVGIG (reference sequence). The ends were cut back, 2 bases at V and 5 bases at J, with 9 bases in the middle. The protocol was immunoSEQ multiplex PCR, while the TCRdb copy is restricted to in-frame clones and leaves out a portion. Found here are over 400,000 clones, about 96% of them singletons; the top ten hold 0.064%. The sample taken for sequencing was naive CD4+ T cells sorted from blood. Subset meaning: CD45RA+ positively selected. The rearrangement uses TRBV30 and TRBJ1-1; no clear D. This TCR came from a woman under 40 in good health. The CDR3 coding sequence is TGTGCCTGGAGTAATCCGGGGACTGAAGCTTTCTTT. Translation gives CAWSNPGTEAFF.